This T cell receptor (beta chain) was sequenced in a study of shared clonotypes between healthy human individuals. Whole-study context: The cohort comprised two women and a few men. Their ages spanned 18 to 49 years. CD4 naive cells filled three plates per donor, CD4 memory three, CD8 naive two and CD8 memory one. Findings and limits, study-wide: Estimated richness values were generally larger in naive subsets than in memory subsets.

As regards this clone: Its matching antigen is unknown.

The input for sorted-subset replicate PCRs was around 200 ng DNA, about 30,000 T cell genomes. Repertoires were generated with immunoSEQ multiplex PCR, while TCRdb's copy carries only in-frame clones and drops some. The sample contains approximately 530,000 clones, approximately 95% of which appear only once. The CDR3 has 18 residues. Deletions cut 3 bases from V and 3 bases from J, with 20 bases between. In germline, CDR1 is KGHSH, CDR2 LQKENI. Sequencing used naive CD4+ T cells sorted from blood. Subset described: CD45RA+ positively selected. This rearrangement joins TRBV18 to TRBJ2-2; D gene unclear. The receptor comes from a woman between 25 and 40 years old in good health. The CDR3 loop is CASSPFRASEVDTGELFF. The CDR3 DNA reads TGTGCCAGCTCACCTTTCCGCGCCTCAGAAGTTGACACCGGGGAGCTGTTTTTT.